The clone carrying this T cell receptor (beta chain) was picked up a small number of times. Its antigen is unknown. The listed genes are named as in mouse. The sequence runs out 4 residues before the end of the CDR3; the remainder is reconstructed from the germline J gene. Following extraction, RNA underwent reverse transcription to cDNA, which served as the sequencing template. TCRdb keeps only in-frame clones here, not all; method: immunoSEQ multiplex PCR. The sample yields about 270,000 clones, without any singletons. This sample is part of a study of CD8+ T cells in alopecia areata. Researchers sorted pooled cutaneous lymph node cells on the basis of CD4, CD8alpha, NKG2D, NKG2ACE and other markers. V was trimmed by 4 bases and J by 6 bases, leaving 8 bases between them. The germline V gene encodes CDR1 NNHDY and CDR2 SYVADS. The CDR3 is 12 amino acids. General study points: Sharing of TCRs across patients appeared less clear than in mice, possibly for HLA-related reasons. Sequenced scalp T cells also include alphabeta T cells resident in normal skin. Lesional tissue from the scalp (especially in alopecia totalis/universalis) showed higher clonality than normal scalp.

The gene calls are TRBV13-3 and TRBJ2-1; the D gene is possibly TRBD1 (5 bases). Sequenced material: CD4+ T cells sorted from a lymph node. This receptor was obtained from a C3H/HeJ mouse with alopecia areata. MHC haplotype of the mouse line: H2-k. CDR3 sequence: CASSSDSAEQFF. The sequenced CDR3 bases are TGTGCCAGCAGTTCCGACAGTGCT.